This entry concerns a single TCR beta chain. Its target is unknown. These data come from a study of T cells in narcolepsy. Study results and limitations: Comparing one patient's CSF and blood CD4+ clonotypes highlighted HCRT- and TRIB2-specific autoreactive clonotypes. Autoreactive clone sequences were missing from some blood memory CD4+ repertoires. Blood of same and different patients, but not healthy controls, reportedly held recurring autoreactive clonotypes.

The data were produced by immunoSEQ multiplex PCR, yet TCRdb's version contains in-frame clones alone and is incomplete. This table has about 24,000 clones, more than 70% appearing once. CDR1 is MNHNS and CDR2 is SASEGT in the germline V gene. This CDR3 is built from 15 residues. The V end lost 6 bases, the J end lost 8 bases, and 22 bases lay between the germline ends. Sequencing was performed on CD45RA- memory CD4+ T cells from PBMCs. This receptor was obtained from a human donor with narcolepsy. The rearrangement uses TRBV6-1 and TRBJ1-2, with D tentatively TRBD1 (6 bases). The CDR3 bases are TGTGCCAGCAGCCGAAGGTCAGGGGCGTGGACCGGCTACACCTTC. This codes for CASSRRSGAWTGYTF.